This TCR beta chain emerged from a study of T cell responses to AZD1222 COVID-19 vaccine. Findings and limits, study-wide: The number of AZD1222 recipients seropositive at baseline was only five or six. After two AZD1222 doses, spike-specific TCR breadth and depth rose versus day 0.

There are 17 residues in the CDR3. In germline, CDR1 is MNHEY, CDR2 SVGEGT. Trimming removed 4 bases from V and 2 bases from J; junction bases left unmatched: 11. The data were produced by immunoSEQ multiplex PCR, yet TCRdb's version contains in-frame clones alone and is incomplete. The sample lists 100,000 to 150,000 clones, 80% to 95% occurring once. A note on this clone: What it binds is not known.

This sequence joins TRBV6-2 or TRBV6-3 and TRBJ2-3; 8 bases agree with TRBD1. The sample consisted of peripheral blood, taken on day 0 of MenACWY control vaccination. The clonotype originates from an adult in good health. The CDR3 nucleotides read TGTGCCAGCAGTTCCCGGGACAGGAGGGATCTCACAGATACGCAGTATTTT. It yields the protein CASSSRDRRDLTDTQYF.